Below, one T cell receptor beta chain is given with its context. CDR1 and CDR2 (germline): LNHDA, SQIVND (reference sequence). The CDR3 totals 14 residues. J was trimmed by 6 bases and V by 5 bases; bases with no gene match: 6. Clones were read by immunoSEQ multiplex PCR, and TCRdb kept only the in-frame ones, dropping some. The data hold 150,000 to 200,000 clones, with just over 85% observed a single time. This record belongs to a study of blood T cell repertoires in COVID-19. The wider study: Sources were T cells, B-cell-depleted T cells, or PBMCs; the material itself was cDNA or gDNA.

The study drew participants aged 18 to 89 years from some 25 US areas. The sample comprised PBMCs or T cells enriched from blood (not recorded which). This TCR came from a young woman who had recovered from COVID-19. This rearrangement joins TRBV19 to TRBJ1-1; 10 bases match TRBD1. This CDR3 is CASSSRQGAAEAFF. In nucleotides, the CDR3 is TGTGCCAGTAGTTCTCGACAGGGGGCCGCTGAAGCTTTCTTT.